This TCR beta chain was profiled in a study of chemoradiotherapy in HPV16-positive cancers. Overall study: Candidate HPV-specific clones and shared TCR motifs came from a couple of HPV16-positive patients. The study's findings and limits: Candidate HPV-specific clones and E7-related TCR motifs grew in tumor during treatment.

TCRdb's table, derived via immunoSEQ multiplex PCR, lists solely in-frame clones and lacks some. Of 25,000 to 30,000 clones in the sample, approximately 90% are singletons; the top ten hold roughly 21%. About this clone itself: The target antigen is unknown.

The germline CDR1 and CDR2 sequences are MNHEY and SMNVEV (reference sequence). J was trimmed by 1 base and V by 8 bases; bases with no gene match: 15. This CDR3 comprises 17 residues. Samples were taken several times over chemoradiotherapy. The TCR sequence derives from a human donor with HPV-associated anogenital cancer. The source material was blood, sampled from a patient who underwent chemoradiotherapy. The chain links TRBV27 to TRBJ2-3; 7 nucleotides align to TRBD2. CDR3 in amino acids: CASAPLWSGIGTDTQYF. The CDR3 nucleotides read TGTGCCAGCGCCCCTCTATGGAGCGGGATAGGCACAGATACGCAGTATTTT.